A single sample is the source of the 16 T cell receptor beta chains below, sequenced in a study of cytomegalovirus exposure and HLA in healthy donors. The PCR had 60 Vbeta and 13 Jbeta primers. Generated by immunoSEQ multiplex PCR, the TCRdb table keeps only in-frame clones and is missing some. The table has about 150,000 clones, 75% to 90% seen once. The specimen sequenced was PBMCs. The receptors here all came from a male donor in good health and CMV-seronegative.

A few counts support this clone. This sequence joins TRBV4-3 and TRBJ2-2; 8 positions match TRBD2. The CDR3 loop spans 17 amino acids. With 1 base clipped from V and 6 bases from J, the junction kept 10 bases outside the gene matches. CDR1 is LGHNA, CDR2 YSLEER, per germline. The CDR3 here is CASSQGGGGPVPGELFF. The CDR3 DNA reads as TGCGCCAGCAGCCAAGGGGGCGGGGGGCCGGTTCCCGGGGAGCTGTTTTTT.

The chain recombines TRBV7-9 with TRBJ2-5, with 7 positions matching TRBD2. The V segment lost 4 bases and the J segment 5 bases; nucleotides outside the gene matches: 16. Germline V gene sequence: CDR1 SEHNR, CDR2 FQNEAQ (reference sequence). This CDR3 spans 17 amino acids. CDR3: CASSSPPSGEPSETQYF. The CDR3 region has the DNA TGTGCCAGCAGCTCGCCGCCGAGCGGGGAGCCGTCGGAGACCCAGTACTTC.

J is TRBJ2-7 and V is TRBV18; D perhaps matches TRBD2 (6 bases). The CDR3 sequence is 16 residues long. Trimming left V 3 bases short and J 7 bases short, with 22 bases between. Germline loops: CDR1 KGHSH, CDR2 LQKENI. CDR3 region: CASSPEGDFQIWEQYF. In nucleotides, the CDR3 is TGTGCCAGCTCACCGGAAGGGGACTTTCAAATTTGGGAGCAGTACTTC.

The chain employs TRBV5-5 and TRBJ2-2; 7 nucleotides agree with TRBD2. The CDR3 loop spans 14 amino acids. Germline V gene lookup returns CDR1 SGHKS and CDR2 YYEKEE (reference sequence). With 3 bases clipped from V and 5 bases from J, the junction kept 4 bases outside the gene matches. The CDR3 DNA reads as TGTGCCAGCAGCTGGGACTATGGGACCGGGGAGCTGTTTTTT. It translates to CASSWDYGTGELFF.

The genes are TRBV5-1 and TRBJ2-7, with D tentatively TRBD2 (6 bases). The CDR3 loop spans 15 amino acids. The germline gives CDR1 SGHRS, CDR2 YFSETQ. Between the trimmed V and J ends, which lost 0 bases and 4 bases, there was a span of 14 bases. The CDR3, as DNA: TGCGCCAGCAGCTTGGTAGGAGGGTCCTATTACGAGCAGTACTTC. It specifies CASSLVGGSYYEQYF.

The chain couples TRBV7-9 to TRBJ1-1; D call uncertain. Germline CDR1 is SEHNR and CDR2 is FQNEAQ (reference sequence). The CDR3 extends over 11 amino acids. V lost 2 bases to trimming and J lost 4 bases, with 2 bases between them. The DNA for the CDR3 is TGTGCCAGCAGCTTACTCACTGAAGCTTTCTTT. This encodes CASSLLTEAFF.

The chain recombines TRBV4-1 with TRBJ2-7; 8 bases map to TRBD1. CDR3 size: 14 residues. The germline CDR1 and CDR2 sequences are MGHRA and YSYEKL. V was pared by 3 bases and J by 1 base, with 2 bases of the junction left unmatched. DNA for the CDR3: TGCGCCAGCAGCCACGGACAGGGTTCCTACGAGCAGTACTTC. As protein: CASSHGQGSYEQYF.

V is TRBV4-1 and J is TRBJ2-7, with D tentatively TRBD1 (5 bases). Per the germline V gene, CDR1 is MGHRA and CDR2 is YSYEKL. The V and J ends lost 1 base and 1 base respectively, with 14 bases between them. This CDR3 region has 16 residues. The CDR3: CASSQGGRDGSYEQYF. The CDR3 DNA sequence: TGCGCCAGCAGCCAAGGCGGCAGGGATGGGTCCTACGAGCAGTACTTC.

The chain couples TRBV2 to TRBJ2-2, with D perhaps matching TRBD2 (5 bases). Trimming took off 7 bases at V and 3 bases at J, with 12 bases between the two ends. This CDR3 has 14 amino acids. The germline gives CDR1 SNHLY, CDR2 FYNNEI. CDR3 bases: TGTGCCAGCAAGGGCGGGTCTCACACCGGGGAGCTGTTTTTT. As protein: CASKGGSHTGELFF.

CDR3 in amino acids: CASSLQGANEQYF. The CDR3 nucleotides are TGTGCCAGCAGTCTACAGGGGGCCAACGAGCAGTACTTC. The chain is built from TRBV6-5 and TRBJ2-7, with 9 bases fitting TRBD1. The V gene's germline CDR1 is MNHEY and CDR2 SVGAGI. The CDR3 sequence is 13 residues long. Trimming removed 5 bases from V and 5 bases from J; junction bases left unmatched: 4.

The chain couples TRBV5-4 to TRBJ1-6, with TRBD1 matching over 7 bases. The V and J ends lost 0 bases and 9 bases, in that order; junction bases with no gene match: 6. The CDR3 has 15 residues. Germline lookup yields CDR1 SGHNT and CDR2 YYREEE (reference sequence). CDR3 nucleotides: TGTGCCAGCAGCTTGGATCCAGGGGGGACTTCACCCCTCCACTTT. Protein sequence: CASSLDPGGTSPLHF.

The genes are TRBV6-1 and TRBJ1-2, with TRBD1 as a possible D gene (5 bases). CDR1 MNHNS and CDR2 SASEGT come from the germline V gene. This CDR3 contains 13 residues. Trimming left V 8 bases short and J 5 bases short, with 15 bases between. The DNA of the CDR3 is TGTGCCAGCGGGGAGGGGATACGATATGGCTACACCTTC. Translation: CASGEGIRYGYTF.

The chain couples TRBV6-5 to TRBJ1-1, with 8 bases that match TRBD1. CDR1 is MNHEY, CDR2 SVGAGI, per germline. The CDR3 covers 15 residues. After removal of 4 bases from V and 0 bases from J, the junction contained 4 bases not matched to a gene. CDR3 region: CASSSTGVLNTEAFF. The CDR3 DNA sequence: TGTGCCAGCAGTTCGACAGGGGTACTGAACACTGAAGCTTTCTTT.

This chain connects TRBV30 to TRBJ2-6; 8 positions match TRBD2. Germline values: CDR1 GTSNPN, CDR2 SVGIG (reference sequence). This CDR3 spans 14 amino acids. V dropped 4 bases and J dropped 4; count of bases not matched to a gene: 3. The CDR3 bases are TGTGCCTGGATACGGGAGGGGGGGGCCAACGTCCTGACTTTC. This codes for CAWIREGGANVLTF.

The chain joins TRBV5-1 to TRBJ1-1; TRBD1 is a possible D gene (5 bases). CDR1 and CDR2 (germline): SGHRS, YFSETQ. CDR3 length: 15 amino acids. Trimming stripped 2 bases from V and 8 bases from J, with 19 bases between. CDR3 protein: CASSLSPTVGGEAFF. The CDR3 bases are TGCGCCAGCAGCTTAAGCCCGACAGTAGGTGGGGAAGCTTTCTTT.

CDR3 residues: CASSLRLNPGTASGAEQFF. CDR3 in DNA: TGCGCCAGCAGCCTGCGTCTCAATCCCGGGACAGCTTCAGGCGCTGAGCAGTTCTTC. The V call is TRBV4-1, the J call TRBJ2-1, with 7 bases identical to TRBD1. Germline V gives CDR1 MGHRA, CDR2 YSYEKL. Germline trimming cut 4 bases from V and 9 bases from J; bases unmatched to any gene: 24. The CDR3 length is 19 residues.